This T cell receptor (beta chain) was captured in a study of CD8 T cells in ankylosing spondylitis. TCRdb analysed the 5' RACE reads with MiXCR anew, one entry per CDR3 protein. The repertoire has 200,000 to 300,000 distinct CDR3 sequences, roughly a quarter of them found once; the top ten carry roughly 0.67%. The length of the CDR3 is 13 residues. Trimming left V 10 bases short and J 5 bases short, with 17 bases between. There are a few counts of this clonotype. The TCR originated in a male donor with ankylosing spondylitis or in good health (not recorded which). This chain connects TRBV12-3 or TRBV12-4 to TRBJ1-1; the D is unclear. Sequenced sample: blood, either unsorted or a sorted T cell fraction (not recorded which). The CDR3 loop reads CAIKFGPETEAFF. The DNA for the CDR3 is TGTGCCATCAAGTTTGGACCGGAGACTGAAGCTTTCTTT.